This T cell receptor beta chain stems from a study of blood T cell repertoires in COVID-19. Germline V lookup: CDR1 SNHLY, CDR2 FYNNEI. The CDR3 loop spans 14 amino acids. V was shortened by 5 bases and J by 2 bases, with 12 bases between the two germline ends. Patients in Seattle were enrolled during active infection, then followed longitudinally. Methods used by the authors: Quantification of nucleated cells was approximated via reference gene primer amplification. Method: immunoSEQ multiplex PCR; TCRdb's copy keeps in-frame clones and lacks some. Clonal size and the V and J genes are those of that table, whereas D and trimming came from the DNA. The data hold about 200,000 clones, with around nine tenths observed a single time.

The gene calls are TRBV2 and TRBJ1-2; the D is unclear. The receptor's source is a man aged 45 to 65 with COVID-19, enrolled during active disease. The sample comprised peripheral blood. CDR3 nucleotide sequence: TGTGCCAGCAGTCCGCAGGAGGCGAACTATGGCTACACCTTC. Translated, it gives CASSPQEANYGYTF.